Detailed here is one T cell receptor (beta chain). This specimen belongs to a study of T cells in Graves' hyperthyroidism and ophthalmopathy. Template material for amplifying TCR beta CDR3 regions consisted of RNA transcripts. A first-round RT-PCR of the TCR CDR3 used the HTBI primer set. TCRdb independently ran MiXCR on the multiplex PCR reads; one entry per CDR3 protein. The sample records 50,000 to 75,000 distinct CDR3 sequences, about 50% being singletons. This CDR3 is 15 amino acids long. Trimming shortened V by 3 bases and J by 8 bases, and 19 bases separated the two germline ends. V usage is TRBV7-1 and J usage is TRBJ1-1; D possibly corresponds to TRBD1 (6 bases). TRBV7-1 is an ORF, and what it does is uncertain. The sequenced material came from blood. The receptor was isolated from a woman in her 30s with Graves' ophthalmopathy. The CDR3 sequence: CASSSPGARWEEAFF. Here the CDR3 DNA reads TGTGCCAGCAGCTCCCCAGGGGCTCGATGGGAAGAAGCTTTCTTT.